Listed below are T cell receptor beta chains from one sample, sequenced in a study of T-cell reconstitution after alpha-beta-depleted transplantation in children. TCRdb reprocessed the PCR reads via MiXCR and lists one record per CDR3 protein. Found here are some 520,000 distinct CDR3 sequences, around a third of them singletons; the top ten hold around 2.3%. The source material was PBMCs from the stem cell graft donor, sampled from the stem cell graft. The receptors originated from a human donor who donated a stem cell graft to a child with aplastic anemia. Each CDR3 is given with its conserved first and last residue. The order of the fields is clone size, V gene, CDR3 length, D gene, J gene, CDR3 DNA, CDR3 protein. A D gene is named only where the DNA matches it firmly. Not every row has a clone size; where given, it reads once, few, many or a size class.

-	TRBV25-1	16	TRBD1	TRBJ2-2	TGTGCCAGCAGCCACCGAAGGGGGCCGAACACCGGGGAGCTGTTTTTT	CASSHRRGPNTGELFF
-	TRBV29-1	19	TRBD2	TRBJ2-3	TGCAGCGTCCGATTGGGACTAATTTCGCTCCGGGTTAGCACAGATACGCAGTATTTT	CSVRLGLISLRVSTDTQYF
-	TRBV12-3/TRBV12-4	10	TRBD1	TRBJ2-3	TGTGCCAGTGGGACAGGGACGCAGTATTTT	CASGTGTQYF
few	TRBV20-1	17	TRBD2	TRBJ2-3	TGCAGTGCCACAGGGAGCATAGCGGGGGCCCTAACAGATACGCAGTATTTT	CSATGSIAGALTDTQYF
few	TRBV6-2/TRBV6-3	15	TRBD2	TRBJ2-1	TGTGCCAGCAGACTCGAGCGGGAGGGCTACAATGAGCAGTTCTTC	CASRLEREGYNEQFF
-	TRBV25-1	15	-	TRBJ1-2	TGTGCCACCCGAATCGGGACGCCACCTAACTATGGCTACACCTTC	CATRIGTPPNYGYTF
-	TRBV5-1	14	-	TRBJ2-5	TGCGCCAGCAGCTTGGGACATCTGGGGGAGACCCAGTACTTC	CASSLGHLGETQYF
-	TRBV30	15	-	TRBJ2-3	TGTGCCTGGACTGGGGTGGGACACCCCACAGATACGCAGTATTTT	CAWTGVGHPTDTQYF
few	TRBV4-1	15	-	TRBJ1-1	TGCGCCAGCAGCCAGACGGACAGCTTGAACACTGAAGCTTTCTTT	CASSQTDSLNTEAFF
few	TRBV5-1	14	-	TRBJ1-1	TGCGCCAGCAGCGGTACCTCTGCGCCCACTGAAGCTTTCTTT	CASSGTSAPTEAFF
-	TRBV7-8	16	-	TRBJ2-7	TGTGCCAGCAGCTTCGGACGGGCCCAGGGGACCTACGAGCAGTACTTC	CASSFGRAQGTYEQYF
few	TRBV7-6	15	-	TRBJ1-1	TGTGCCAGCAGCTTAGAGCTCAGGGCTTACACTGAAGCTTTCTTT	CASSLELRAYTEAFF
few	TRBV7-1	14	-	TRBJ1-4	TGTGCCAGCAGCTCGGACAGCCTTAGAGAAAAACTGTTTTTT	CASSSDSLREKLFF
-	TRBV27	16	TRBD1	TRBJ1-5	TGTGCCAGCAGTTTTTCGGGGACAGTGATCAATCAGCCCCAGCATTTT	CASSFSGTVINQPQHF
few	TRBV18	15	TRBD1	TRBJ1-2	TGTGCCAGCTCACCCACAGGGGACCCCCTCTATGGCTACACCTTC	CASSPTGDPLYGYTF
-	TRBV4-3	18	-	TRBJ1-3	TGCGCCAGCAGCCAAGTTCCCGGAAGAGGGAGCTCTGGAAACACCATATATTTT	CASSQVPGRGSSGNTIYF
few	TRBV27	15	TRBD1	TRBJ1-1	TGTGCCAGCAGTTTAAGACAGGGGGCGAACACTGAAGCTTTCTTT	CASSLRQGANTEAFF
few	TRBV28	13	TRBD2	TRBJ2-2	TGTGCCAGCCGGGACTATGCTCCCGGGGAGCTGTTTTTT	CASRDYAPGELFF
-	TRBV5-6	13	-	TRBJ1-2	TGTGCCAGCAGCCTGGAACGCAACTATGGCTACACCTTC	CASSLERNYGYTF
-	TRBV9	13	-	TRBJ1-1	TGTGTCAGCAGCGTATACGGGAACACTGAAGCTTTCTTT	CVSSVYGNTEAFF
few	TRBV20-1	14	TRBD1	TRBJ2-2	TGCAGTGCCAGAAGGGACAGGGCGGACGGGGAGCTGTTTTTT	CSARRDRADGELFF
few	TRBV9	15	TRBD1	TRBJ2-1	TGTGCCAGCAGCGTAGGACAGGGAAGAGGCAATGAGCAGTTCTTC	CASSVGQGRGNEQFF
-	TRBV24-1	14	-	TRBJ2-3	TGTGCCACCAGTGACTGGGGGATCTCAGATACGCAGTATTTT	CATSDWGISDTQYF
-	TRBV9	15	-	TRBJ1-4	TGTGCCAGCAGCGTAGGGGGTCCCACTAATGAAAAACTGTTTTTT	CASSVGGPTNEKLFF
-	TRBV4-3	17	TRBD1	TRBJ2-6	TGCGCCAGCAGCCAAGGCAGGGGGATCTCTGGGGCCAACGTCCTGACTTTC	CASSQGRGISGANVLTF
few	TRBV20-1	13	-	TRBJ1-1	TGCAGTGCTTACCGGGATATGAACACTGAAGCTTTCTTT	CSAYRDMNTEAFF
-	TRBV7-9	15	-	TRBJ1-1	TGTGCCAGCAGCTTAAGCGGGGGAAGAGGCACTGAAGCTTTCTTT	CASSLSGGRGTEAFF
few	TRBV19	15	-	TRBJ1-1	TGTGCCAGTAGTATAGGTGGGGCAGCAGGGAGTGAAGCTTTCTTT	CASSIGGAAGSEAFF
-	TRBV29-1	12	-	TRBJ1-1	TGCAGCTCTTTGGGGGAGAACACTGAAGCTTTCTTT	CSSLGENTEAFF
-	TRBV7-9	12	TRBD2	TRBJ2-1	TGTGCCGGCGGACTAGCGGAGGATGAGCAGTTCTTC	CAGGLAEDEQFF
-	TRBV6-2/TRBV6-3	14	-	TRBJ1-1	TGTGCCAGCAGACGTAGTACAGGGAACACTGAAGCTTTCTTT	CASRRSTGNTEAFF
-	TRBV29-1	15	TRBD2	TRBJ2-5	TGCAGCGTTGTCCCTAGCGGGACCTACCAAGAGACCCAGTACTTC	CSVVPSGTYQETQYF
few	TRBV7-9	13	-	TRBJ1-1	TGTGCCAGCAGCTACCGCGGGGCGGATGAAGCTTTCTTT	CASSYRGADEAFF
-	TRBV7-2	15	-	TRBJ2-7	TGTGCCAGCAGCGGACAAACGGGCAGCCCCTACGAGCAGTACTTC	CASSGQTGSPYEQYF
-	TRBV7-9	15	-	TRBJ2-1	TGTGCCAGCAGCCTAGGGGACAAAGTGGGGGGTGAGCAGTTCTTC	CASSLGDKVGGEQFF
-	TRBV4-1	15	-	TRBJ1-3	TGCGCCAGCAGCCAAGATCAACAGGGAATGTACACCATATATTTT	CASSQDQQGMYTIYF
few	TRBV10-3	12	-	TRBJ2-1	TGTGCCATCAGTGAAGGTGGCGATGAGCAGTTCTTC	CAISEGGDEQFF